This T cell receptor beta chain was obtained from a study of beta chain features in type 1 diabetes. Study results and limitations: Type 1 diabetes patients had TCRB CDR3s that were shorter (moderately but significantly so) in all four CD4+ subsets.

The CDR3 spans 15 residues. V trimming: 5 bases; J trimming: 8 bases; junction bases outside the gene matches: 11. Germline CDR1 reads MRHNA; CDR2 reads SNTAGT. The authors reverse transcribed all of the isolated RNA, so sequencing captured expressed TCRB transcripts. Libraries were prepared by immunoSEQ multiplex PCR; TCRdb keeps only in-frame clonotypes and omits some of them. This sample has 250,000 to 350,000 clones; about 13% occur once, and the top ten carry 0.017%. The authors took one heparinised blood draw, averaging approximately 120 mL, from each donor. Points on this clone: Its antigen is undetermined.

The clonotype comes from a man between 25 and 39 years old with type 1 diabetes. The specimen sequenced was naive CD4+ T cells from blood. The rearrangement uses TRBV6-4 and TRBJ2-1; 8 positions match TRBD2. The CDR3 DNA reads TGTGCCAGCAGTAACGGGAGGGAGTATGCCCATGAGCAGTTCTTC. Translated, it gives CASSNGREYAHEQFF.